Below, 15 T cell receptor beta chains from the same sample are listed, as sequenced in a study of CD8 T cells in Susac syndrome. RNA in amounts of about 0.5 to 1 ug was reverse transcribed with random hexamers. A single record per CDR3 protein comes from TCRdb applying MiXCR to the immunoSEQ multiplex PCR reads. The table lists tens of thousands of distinct CDR3 sequences, about 92% of them singletons. The specimen sequenced was CD8+ T cells from PBMCs. These receptors originate from a human donor in good health.

The chain links TRBV12-5 to TRBJ2-5, with 10 bases aligning to TRBD1. The germline CDR1 and CDR2 sequences are LGHNT and FRNRAP. The CDR3 consists of 14 residues. V shed 6 bases and J 4 bases; nucleotides not matched to a gene: 5. The CDR3 sequence: CASGPGQGLETQYF. The CDR3 DNA follows: TGTGCTAGTGGCCCGGGACAGGGGTTAGAGACCCAGTACTTC.

The V and J genes are TRBV5-6 and TRBJ2-2, with a tentative D call TRBD2 (5 bases). The V gene's germline CDR1 is SGHDT and CDR2 YYEEEE. This CDR3 comprises 16 residues. Trimming pared 0 bases from V and 5 bases from J, leaving 14 bases between. Here the CDR3 reads CASSLAGYGETGELFF. The CDR3 nucleotides read TGTGCCAGCAGCTTGGCGGGGTACGGGGAAACCGGGGAGCTGTTTTTT.

The CDR3 spells CASSDSQGGNEQFF. The CDR3 bases are TGTGCCAGCAGTGACTCCCAGGGGGGGAATGAGCAGTTCTTC. This chain links TRBV6-4 with TRBJ2-1; the D call may be TRBD1 or TRBD2 (7 bases each). V lost 0 bases to trimming and J lost 7 bases, with 10 bases between them. This CDR3 spans 14 amino acids. CDR1 MRHNA and CDR2 SNTAGT come from the germline V gene.

J is TRBJ1-2 and V is TRBV14; D unresolved. This CDR3 is 15 amino acids long. CDR1 and CDR2 (germline): SGHDN, FVKESK. Trimming removed 0 bases from V and 2 bases from J, with 10 bases in between. DNA of the CDR3: TGTGCCAGCAGCCAAGATCACGGGCCAAACTATGGCTACACCTTC. It is translated as CASSQDHGPNYGYTF.

The chain couples TRBV14 to TRBJ2-5, with D perhaps matching TRBD2 (6 bases). The CDR3 contains 16 residues. Looked up from germline, CDR1 is SGHDN and CDR2 is FVKESK. V lost 0 bases, J lost 5 bases, and 16 bases lay in between. CDR3 loop: CASSQERVRLGETQYF. For the CDR3, the DNA is TGTGCCAGCAGCCAAGAAAGGGTGCGACTAGGGGAGACCCAGTACTTC.

This sequence joins TRBV3-1 and TRBJ1-4; 10 bases fit TRBD1. The CDR3 loop spans 17 amino acids. Germline V gene data show CDR1 as LGHDT and CDR2 as YNNKEL (reference sequence). Trimming took 6 bases from V and 2 from J; bases not matched to a gene: 9. CDR3 residues: CASSSGTGVSTNEKLFF. CDR3 in DNA: TGTGCCAGCAGTTCCGGGACAGGGGTATCGACTAATGAAAAACTGTTTTTT.

The V call is TRBV20-1, the J call TRBJ2-7; TRBD1 might be the D (5 bases). The CDR3 sequence is 15 residues long. V shed 0 bases and J shed 0 bases, with 12 bases lying between them. Germline V gives CDR1 DFQATT, CDR2 SNEGSKA (reference sequence). Here the CDR3 DNA reads TGCAGTGCTAGAGAATTATACAGGCCCTCCTACGAGCAGTACTTC. Its protein is CSARELYRPSYEQYF.

This clonotype was detected only once. The chain's CDR3 is CASRDPVMNTEAFF. The CDR3 DNA follows: TGTGCCAGCAGGGATCCCGTCATGAACACTGAAGCTTTCTTT. The V call is TRBV27, the J call TRBJ1-1; no reliable D call. This CDR3 spans 14 amino acids. Trimming cost V 6 bases and J 0 bases, with 11 bases left between them. Per germline, CDR1 MNHEY and CDR2 SMNVEV (reference sequence).

V usage is TRBV12-5 and J usage is TRBJ2-2, with TRBD1 as a possible D gene (6 bases). The CDR3 is 16 residues long. CDR1 is LGHNT, CDR2 FRNRAP, per germline. V lost 6 bases, J lost 3 bases, and 17 bases lay in between. The CDR3 loop reads CASGPDRLPDTGELFF. The CDR3 DNA follows: TGTGCTAGTGGCCCAGACAGGCTCCCGGACACCGGGGAGCTGTTTTTT. Full variable domain (outside the CDR3, taken from reference TRBV12-5 and TRBJ2-2): DARVTQTPRHKVTEMGQEVTMRCQPILGHNTVFWYRQTMMQGLELLAYFRNRAPLDDSGMPKDRFSAEMPDATLATLKIQPSEPRDSAVYFCASGPDRLPDTGELFFGEGSRLTVL.

CDR3 bases: TGTGCCAGCTCCCTCGAAACGGGGGGTTACAATGAGCAGTTCTTC. Translation gives CASSLETGGYNEQFF. The rearrangement joins TRBV18 to TRBJ2-1, with 7 bases identical to TRBD2. J lost 4 bases, V lost 6 bases, and 9 bases had no gene match. Germline CDR1 and CDR2: KGHSH and LQKENI. This CDR3 has 15 amino acids. Based on the CDR3 plus reference TRBV18 and TRBJ2-1, the full variable domain is NAGVMQNPRHLVRRRGQEARLRCSPMKGHSHVYWYRQLPEEGLKFMVYLQKENIIDESGMPKERFSAEFPKEGPSILRIQQVVRGDSAAYFCASSLETGGYNEQFFGPGTRLTVL.

The chain uses TRBV2 and TRBJ1-1; no reliable D call. The germline CDR1 and CDR2 sequences are SNHLY and FYNNEI. Trimming took off 3 bases at V and 2 bases at J, with 10 bases between the two ends. The CDR3 has 14 amino acids. The DNA of the CDR3 is TGTGCCAGCAGTGACAACACACTTAACACTGAAGCTTTCTTT. Protein sequence: CASSDNTLNTEAFF.

The chain has TRBV14 and TRBJ2-7, with 12 bases that match TRBD2. The J segment lost 2 bases and the V segment lost 5 bases, leaving 4 bases of the junction unmatched. The germline CDR1 and CDR2 sequences are SGHDN and FVKESK. The CDR3 contains 15 residues. CDR3 coding DNA: TGTGCCAGCAGCGGACTAGCGGGGCCACCCTACGAGCAGTACTTC. Protein: CASSGLAGPPYEQYF.

This chain links TRBV13 with TRBJ2-1, with 7 bases lining up with TRBD1. Looked up from germline, CDR1 is PRHDT and CDR2 is FYEKMQ (reference sequence). The CDR3 extends over 12 amino acids. V lost 8 bases to trimming and J lost 6 bases; unmatched junction nucleotides: 4. The CDR3 DNA reads as TGTGCCAGCGGCACAGGGGTCAATGAGCAGTTCTTC. This gives the protein CASGTGVNEQFF.

The chain couples TRBV6-5 to TRBJ1-1; D perhaps matches TRBD1 (5 bases). This CDR3 contains 14 residues. Trimming removed 5 bases from V and 3 bases from J, with 13 bases in between. From germline, CDR1 is MNHEY and CDR2 SVGAGI. Written as DNA, the CDR3 is TGTGCCAGCAGTACCCTCAGGGCTTACACTGAAGCTTTCTTT. Amino acids: CASSTLRAYTEAFF.

The chain uses TRBV7-2 and TRBJ2-2, with a possible D match to TRBD2 (6 bases). Trimming took off 2 bases at V and 7 bases at J, with 17 bases between the two ends. Germline assignment: CDR1 SGHTA and CDR2 FQGNSA. CDR3 length: 16 amino acids. The DNA for the CDR3 is TGTGCCAGCAGCTTATGGGGACTCTCGAGGGGCGGGGAGCTGTTTTTT. This codes for CASSLWGLSRGGELFF.